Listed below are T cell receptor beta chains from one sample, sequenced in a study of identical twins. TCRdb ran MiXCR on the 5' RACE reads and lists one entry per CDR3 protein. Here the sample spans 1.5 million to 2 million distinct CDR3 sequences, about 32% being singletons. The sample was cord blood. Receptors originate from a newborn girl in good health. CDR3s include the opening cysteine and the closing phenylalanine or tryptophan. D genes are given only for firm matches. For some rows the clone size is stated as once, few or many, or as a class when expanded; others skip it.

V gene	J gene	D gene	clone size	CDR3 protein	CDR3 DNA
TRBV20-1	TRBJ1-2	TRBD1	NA	CSANQGADGYTF	TGCAGTGCCAACCAGGGGGCCGATGGCTACACCTTC
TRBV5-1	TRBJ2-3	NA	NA	CASSGSSGARDTQYF	TGCGCCAGCAGCGGCAGCTCGGGGGCACGAGATACGCAGTATTTT
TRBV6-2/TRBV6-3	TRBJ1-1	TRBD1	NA	CASTQTDRGSLNTEAFF	TGTGCCAGCACCCAAACCGACAGGGGCTCTTTGAACACTGAAGCTTTCTTT
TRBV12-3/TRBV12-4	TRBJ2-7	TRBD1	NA	CASRPWGRGYEQYF	TGTGCCAGCAGACCGTGGGGCAGGGGGTACGAGCAGTACTTC
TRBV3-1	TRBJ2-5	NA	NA	CASSQEEWETQYF	TGTGCCAGCAGCCAGGAGGAGTGGGAGACCCAGTACTTC
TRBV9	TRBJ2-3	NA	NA	CASSVVGRMADTQYF	TGTGCCAGCAGCGTAGTAGGGAGGATGGCAGATACGCAGTATTTT
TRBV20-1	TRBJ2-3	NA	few	CSARFPFPPSYDTQYF	TGCAGTGCTAGATTCCCTTTCCCCCCTAGCTACGATACGCAGTATTTT
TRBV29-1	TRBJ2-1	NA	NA	CSVEGWGRDYNEQFF	TGCAGCGTTGAAGGGTGGGGCAGGGACTACAATGAGCAGTTCTTC
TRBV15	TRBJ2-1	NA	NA	CATSRDSGLTPYNEQFF	TGTGCCACCAGCAGAGATTCTGGGCTAACTCCCTACAATGAGCAGTTCTTC
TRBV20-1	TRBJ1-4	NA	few	CSAREPSWVGATNEKLFF	TGCAGTGCTAGAGAACCATCGTGGGTAGGGGCAACTAATGAAAAACTGTTTTTT
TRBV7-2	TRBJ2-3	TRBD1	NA	CASSLMGQGATDTQYF	TGTGCCAGCAGCTTAATGGGACAGGGGGCCACAGATACGCAGTATTTT
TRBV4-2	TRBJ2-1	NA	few	CASSQGPDNEQFF	TGTGCCAGCAGCCAAGGGCCCGACAATGAGCAGTTCTTC
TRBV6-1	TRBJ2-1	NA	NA	CASTPTGGPNEQFF	TGTGCCAGCACACCAACGGGGGGCCCCAATGAGCAGTTCTTC
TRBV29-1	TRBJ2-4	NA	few	CSVEPSGRAKNIQYF	TGCAGCGTTGAACCTTCAGGGAGGGCCAAAAACATTCAGTACTTC
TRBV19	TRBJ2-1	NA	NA	CASSVMTITPYNEQFF	TGTGCCAGTAGTGTCATGACTATAACCCCCTACAATGAGCAGTTCTTC
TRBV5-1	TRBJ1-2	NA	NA	CASSLGGLAGIYGYTF	TGCGCCAGCAGCTTGGGGGGACTGGCAGGAATCTATGGCTACACCTTC
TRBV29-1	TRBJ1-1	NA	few	CSVSRRLNTEAFF	TGCAGCGTTTCCAGGCGGCTTAACACTGAAGCTTTCTTT
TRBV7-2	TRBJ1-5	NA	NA	CASSLGLNRPQHF	TGTGCCAGCAGCTTGGGCCTTAATCGGCCCCAGCATTTT
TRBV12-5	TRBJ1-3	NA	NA	CASADTIYF	TGTGCTAGTGCTGACACCATATATTTT
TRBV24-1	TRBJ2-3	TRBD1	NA	CATNRQGADTQYF	TGTGCCACCAACAGACAGGGTGCAGATACGCAGTATTTT
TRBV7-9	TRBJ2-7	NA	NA	CASKLYEGLVAYEQYF	TGTGCCAGCAAACTATACGAGGGGCTAGTTGCCTACGAGCAGTACTTC
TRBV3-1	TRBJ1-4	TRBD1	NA	CASSQDLNRGREKLFF	TGTGCCAGCAGCCAAGATCTAAACAGGGGGCGTGAAAAACTGTTTTTT
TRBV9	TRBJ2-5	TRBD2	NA	CASSGSGTETQYF	TGTGCCAGCAGCGGAAGCGGGACAGAGACCCAGTACTTC
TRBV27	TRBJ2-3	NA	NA	CASSLPGGGATQYF	TGTGCCAGCAGTTTACCAGGGGGGGGAGCGACGCAGTATTTT
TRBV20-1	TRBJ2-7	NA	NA	CSARDHRGSYNEQYF	TGCAGTGCTAGAGATCACCGGGGGAGCTACAATGAGCAGTACTTC